The 32 T cell receptor beta chains below were found in one sample sequenced in a study of cytomegalovirus exposure and HLA in healthy donors. Here immunoSEQ multiplex PCR was the method, and the copy in TCRdb shows in-frame clones only, minus some. The table has 180,000 or so clones, around nine tenths seen once. What was sequenced was PBMCs. All receptors come from a man younger than 40 in good health and CMV-seropositive.

This rearrangement joins TRBV7-8 to TRBJ1-5; no firm D call. V was cut by 3 bases and J by 6 bases, with 12 bases left in between. Germline V gives CDR1 SGHVS, CDR2 FQNEAQ. This CDR3 is 14 amino acids long. The CDR3 sequence: CASSFREFGQPQHF. In nucleotides, the CDR3 is TGTGCCAGCAGCTTTAGGGAGTTTGGTCAGCCCCAGCATTTT.

The chain carries TRBV27 and TRBJ2-2; TRBD1 might be the D (5 bases). Deletions cut 5 bases from V and 7 bases from J, with 26 bases between. The CDR3 covers 18 residues. Germline V CDR1 and CDR2: MNHEY, SMNVEV (reference sequence). CDR3 bases: TGTGCCAGCAGTCAACCGCCCCCCGACAGCCTGGGAATCGGGGAGCTGTTTTTT. Amino acids: CASSQPPPDSLGIGELFF.

V gene TRBV7-7 combines with J gene TRBJ1-1; D gene unclear. Germline V lookup: CDR1 SSHAT, CDR2 FNYEAQ (reference sequence). The CDR3 extends over 13 amino acids. Trimming cost V 5 bases and J 1 base, with 8 bases left between them. CDR3 DNA sequence: TGTGCCAGCAGCCCCGGCCCGAACACTGAAGCTTTCTTT. Protein product: CASSPGPNTEAFF.

The rearrangement joins TRBV4-1 to TRBJ1-3; D is unresolved. The ends were cut back, 1 base at V and 4 bases at J, with 14 bases in the middle. CDR3 size: 16 residues. Germline V gene lookup returns CDR1 MGHRA and CDR2 YSYEKL. The CDR3 bases are TGCGCCAGCAGCCAAGGGACGACATCGTACGGAAACACCATATATTTT. Protein: CASSQGTTSYGNTIYF.

A single count supports this clone. The V call is TRBV5-1, the J call TRBJ1-2; a possible D gene is TRBD1 (6 bases). The V gene's germline CDR1 is SGHRS and CDR2 YFSETQ. Trimming left V 2 bases short and J 4 bases short, with 9 bases between. This CDR3 has 13 amino acids. CDR3 in amino acids: CASSLGGGYGYTF. For the CDR3, the DNA is TGCGCCAGCAGCTTAGGGGGTGGCTATGGCTACACCTTC.

The V and J genes are TRBV29-1 and TRBJ2-3, with 8 positions matching TRBD1. The germline V gene has CDR1 SQVTM and CDR2 ANQGSEA. The CDR3 consists of 12 residues. J gave up 5 bases and V 5 bases, and 3 bases lay outside the gene matches. The CDR3 protein is CSVYTGGDTQYF. The CDR3 bases are TGCAGCGTTTACACAGGGGGAGATACGCAGTATTTT.

V and J are TRBV4-3 and TRBJ2-5, with D uncertain. This CDR3 region has 13 residues. Germline V gene lookup returns CDR1 LGHNA and CDR2 YSLEER. V was trimmed by 1 base and J by 4 bases, leaving 7 bases between them. The CDR3, as DNA: TGCGCCAGCAGCCAAGTGCCAAGAGAGACCCAGTACTTC. Translating gives CASSQVPRETQYF.

This clone was observed a single time. V usage is TRBV13 and J usage is TRBJ2-1; no firm D call. CDR3 length: 13 amino acids. CDR1 is PRHDT, CDR2 FYEKMQ, per germline (reference sequence). Between the trimmed V and J ends, which lost 6 bases and 4 bases, there was a span of 10 bases. CDR3 DNA: TGTGCCAGCAGTGAAGGCCTATACAATGAGCAGTTCTTC. Translation gives CASSEGLYNEQFF.

This clone was detected once. The V and J genes are TRBV28 and TRBJ2-3, with TRBD2 as a possible D gene (6 bases). The CDR3 runs to 15 residues. Germline values: CDR1 MDHEN, CDR2 SYDVKM. V lost 10 bases and J 4 bases, leaving 21 bases between the germline ends. CDR3 region: CATHSPGVPPDTQYF. Here the CDR3 DNA reads TGTGCCACCCATAGTCCGGGAGTCCCCCCAGATACGCAGTATTTT.

This clone was seen more than once but under ten times. This sequence joins TRBV11-3 and TRBJ1-1; D not certain. The CDR3 extends over 12 amino acids. V was pared by 5 bases and J by 2 bases, with 6 bases between. The germline V gene encodes CDR1 SGHNT and CDR2 YENEEA. The CDR3 here is CASSLRNTEAFF. The CDR3 region has the DNA TGTGCCAGCAGCCTCAGAAACACTGAAGCTTTCTTT.

The chain combines TRBV27 with TRBJ2-2, with a possible D match to TRBD2 (6 bases). V lost 1 base to trimming and J lost 4 bases, with 13 bases between them. There are 16 residues in the CDR3. The germline gives CDR1 MNHEY, CDR2 SMNVEV (reference sequence). CDR3: CASSLYGRWGTGELFF. CDR3 sequence (DNA): TGTGCCAGCAGTTTATACGGGAGATGGGGCACCGGGGAGCTGTTTTTT.

The count of this clone is one. J is TRBJ1-4 and V is TRBV28; D not resolved. V lost 4 bases to trimming and J lost 4 bases, with 16 bases between them. The germline gives CDR1 MDHEN, CDR2 SYDVKM. The CDR3 sequence is 16 residues long. This CDR3 is CASSSPTALGNEKLFF. The CDR3 DNA reads TGTGCCAGCAGTTCCCCTACAGCCCTTGGTAATGAAAAACTGTTTTTT. The variable domain in full, completed from reference TRBV28 and TRBJ1-4, reads DVKVTQSSRYLVKRTGEKVFLECVQDMDHENMFWYRQDPGLGLRLIYFSYDVKMKEKGDIPEGYSVSREKKERFSLILESASTNQTSMYLCASSSPTALGNEKLFFGSGTQLSVL.

The chain is built from TRBV7-2 and TRBJ2-2; D not certain. Germline V gives CDR1 SGHTA, CDR2 FQGNSA. The CDR3 covers 15 residues. The V end lost 5 bases, the J end lost 6 bases, and 16 bases lay between the germline ends. CDR3: CASSQTPPKSGELFF. In DNA form, the CDR3 reads TGTGCCAGCAGCCAAACCCCCCCCAAGTCCGGGGAGCTGTTTTTT.

The gene calls are TRBV6-6 and TRBJ2-4, with 7 bases lining up with TRBD1. Germline V CDR1 and CDR2: MNHNY, SVGAGI (reference sequence). Germline trimming cut 4 bases from V and 1 base from J; bases unmatched to any gene: 7. The CDR3 spans 16 residues. This CDR3 reads CASSSGQMGAKNIQYF. The DNA for the CDR3 is TGTGCCAGCAGTTCGGGACAGATGGGGGCCAAAAACATTCAGTACTTC.

The chain carries TRBV11-1 and TRBJ2-1, with 7 nucleotides matching TRBD2. Germline CDR1 SGHAT, CDR2 FQDESV (reference sequence). This CDR3 spans 13 amino acids. Trimming at V came to 7 bases and at J to 13 bases, leaving 13 bases not matched to a gene. DNA for the CDR3: TGTGCCAGCACTTCAGGACTAGTCATCCCACAGTTCTTC. Encoded protein: CASTSGLVIPQFF.

This chain links TRBV6-5 with TRBJ2-3; 8 bases map to TRBD2. V shed 6 bases and J 6 bases; nucleotides not matched to a gene: 8. The CDR3 is 14 residues long. Germline CDR1 reads MNHEY; CDR2 reads SVGAGI. The CDR3 reads CASRSAGARDTQYF. The CDR3 coding sequence is TGTGCCAGCAGGTCAGCGGGGGCCAGGGATACGCAGTATTTT.

This clone was observed a handful of times. V gene TRBV5-5 combines with J gene TRBJ2-7; D possibly corresponds to TRBD1 (5 bases). Germline assignment: CDR1 SGHKS and CDR2 YYEKEE (reference sequence). The CDR3 is made up of 16 amino acids. V lost 5 bases, J lost 6 bases, and 24 bases lay in between. The CDR3 is CASRGPGNSPAGEQYF. The CDR3 coding sequence is TGTGCCAGCAGAGGCCCAGGGAACAGCCCAGCCGGCGAGCAGTACTTC. The full variable domain, in which reference TRBV5-5 and TRBJ2-7 provide the parts outside the CDR3, is DAGVTQSPTHLIKTRGQQVTLRCSPISGHKSVSWYQQVLGQGPQFIFQYYEKEERGRGNFPDRFSARQFPNYSSELNVNALLLGDSALYLCASRGPGNSPAGEQYFGPGTRLTVT.

J is TRBJ2-2 and V is TRBV4-3, with 10 positions matching TRBD2. J was trimmed by 5 bases and V by 3 bases; bases with no gene match: 9. The CDR3 totals 17 residues. Per the germline V gene, CDR1 is LGHNA and CDR2 is YSLEER. DNA of the CDR3: TGCGCCAGCAGCCACCTTTCTGCTAGCGGGGGTACCGGGGAGCTGTTTTTT. As protein: CASSHLSASGGTGELFF.

The chain couples TRBV7-8 to TRBJ2-1; D not certain. Germline V gene data show CDR1 as SGHVS and CDR2 as FQNEAQ. Trimming stripped 1 base from V and 4 bases from J, with 5 bases between. This CDR3 has 13 amino acids. The CDR3 loop reads CASSLGPYNEQFF. The CDR3 coding sequence is TGTGCCAGCAGCTTAGGGCCTTACAATGAGCAGTTCTTC.

This clone showed up just once. V is TRBV27 and J is TRBJ2-2; D is possibly TRBD1 or TRBD2 (5 bases each). CDR3 size: 17 residues. Trimming cost V 6 bases and J 5 bases, with 22 bases left between them. Germline CDR1 and CDR2: MNHEY and SMNVEV (reference sequence). The CDR3 coding sequence is TGTGCCAGCAGGCCCCTTCGACCCTCCGGGGCGACCGGGGAGCTGTTTTTT. Protein product: CASRPLRPSGATGELFF.

This chain connects TRBV9 to TRBJ2-2, with 15 nucleotides matching TRBD2. The trim removed 3 bases at V and 5 bases at J, leaving 5 bases unmatched. Germline V CDR1 and CDR2: SGDLS, YYNGEE. The CDR3 consists of 17 residues. CDR3 sequence (DNA): TGTGCCAGCAGCGCCGGACTAGCGGGGGGGCAGACCGGGGAGCTGTTTTTT. It encodes CASSAGLAGGQTGELFF.

The chain carries TRBV19 and TRBJ1-1; 7 bases are a match to TRBD1. This CDR3 comprises 14 residues. J lost 1 base, V lost 4 bases, and 3 bases had no gene match. Germline CDR1 is LNHDA and CDR2 is SQIVND (reference sequence). This chain's CDR3 is CASSTQGGNTEAFF. In DNA form, the CDR3 reads TGTGCCAGTAGTACCCAGGGGGGGAACACTGAAGCTTTCTTT. The variable domain in full, with the rest retrieved from reference TRBV19 and TRBJ1-1, is DGGITQSPKYLFRKEGQNVTLSCEQNLNHDAMYWYRQDPGQGLRLIYYSQIVNDFQKGDIAEGYSVSREKKESFPLTVTSAQKNPTAFYLCASSTQGGNTEAFFGQGTRLTVV.

This chain joins TRBV2 and TRBJ2-7, with 7 nucleotides matching TRBD2. V lost 4 bases, J lost 9 bases, and 9 bases stayed unmatched. CDR1 is SNHLY and CDR2 is FYNNEI in the germline V gene. This CDR3 comprises 13 residues. In DNA form, the CDR3 reads TGTGCCAGCAGTGGGGAGTCTACGGGGGGGCAGTACTTC. Protein sequence: CASSGESTGGQYF.

This clone has more than one count but fewer than ten. The V call is TRBV5-1, the J call TRBJ2-1; no clear D. CDR1 SGHRS and CDR2 YFSETQ come from the germline V gene. CDR3 length: 14 amino acids. Trimming cost V 0 bases and J 4 bases, with 8 bases left between them. CDR3 DNA: TGCGCCAGCAGCTTGGAAGCCTGGTACAATGAGCAGTTCTTC. This translates into CASSLEAWYNEQFF.

This clone is a singleton in its sample. The chain carries TRBV6-5 and TRBJ2-7; maybe TRBD1 (5 bases). There are 15 residues in the CDR3. V was clipped by 0 bases and J by 3 bases, with 12 bases between them. Germline V lookup: CDR1 MNHEY, CDR2 SVGAGI. CDR3 loop: CASSYSLRVSYEQYF. For the CDR3, the DNA is TGTGCCAGCAGTTACTCTCTCAGGGTCAGCTACGAGCAGTACTTC.

Regarding this clone: A junction boundary mismatches the germline segment, possibly from a read error. This sequence joins TRBV13 and TRBJ1-1; the D gene is possibly TRBD1 (5 bases). Per germline, CDR1 PRHDT and CDR2 FYEKMQ (reference sequence). The CDR3 extends over 16 amino acids. The CDR3 reads CASSYSGTLLNTEAFF. DNA for the CDR3: TGTGCCAGCAGCTACTCGGGGACTCTCTTGAATACTGAAGCTTTCTTT.

The chain combines TRBV25-1 with TRBJ2-7, with 8 bases that match TRBD1. The germline CDR1 and CDR2 sequences are MGHDK and SYGVNS. This CDR3 spans 15 amino acids. V trimming: 4 bases; J trimming: 0 bases; junction bases outside the gene matches: 5. CDR3 sequence (DNA): TGTGCCAGCAGTGCTCCAGGGGGCCGCTCCTACGAGCAGTACTTC. It specifies CASSAPGGRSYEQYF.

This chain connects TRBV6-1 to TRBJ2-1, with unresolved D. This CDR3 is built from 17 residues. Between the trimmed V and J ends, which lost 1 base and 4 bases, there was a span of 17 bases. The V gene's germline CDR1 is MNHNS and CDR2 SASEGT. The CDR3 reads CASSEDSDPMVYNEQFF. The CDR3, as DNA: TGTGCCAGCAGTGAAGATTCGGATCCAATGGTATACAATGAGCAGTTCTTC.

The chain combines TRBV2 with TRBJ2-1; 7 bases are a match to TRBD2. The junction had 10 bases not matched to a gene; V was cut back by 7 bases and J by 7 bases. Looked up from germline, CDR1 is SNHLY and CDR2 is FYNNEI. There are 14 residues in the CDR3. The CDR3 DNA follows: TGTGCCAGCACGGGGGGAGGGGAGGAAAATGAGCAGTTCTTC. It encodes CASTGGGEENEQFF.

The chain couples TRBV6-5 to TRBJ1-1; tentatively, D is TRBD1 (5 bases). Deletions cut 9 bases from V and 4 bases from J, with 12 bases between. CDR3 length: 12 residues. Germline V lookup: CDR1 MNHEY, CDR2 SVGAGI. The CDR3 DNA reads as TGTGCCAGTGAGGGGTTGGGCACTGAAGCTTTCTTT. Protein product: CASEGLGTEAFF.

The chain couples TRBV6-6 to TRBJ2-7; D ambiguous. This CDR3 spans 13 amino acids. Germline values: CDR1 MNHNY, CDR2 SVGAGI (reference sequence). The V end lost 8 bases, the J end lost 1 base, and 12 bases lay between the germline ends. DNA for the CDR3: TGTGCCAGCTCTAGATCCGTTTCCTACGAGCAGTACTTC. Translation: CASSRSVSYEQYF.

J is TRBJ2-6 and V is TRBV27, with D possibly TRBD2 on 5 matching bases. In germline, CDR1 is MNHEY, CDR2 SMNVEV (reference sequence). Trimming removed 6 bases from V and 1 base from J, with 19 bases in between. This CDR3 contains 18 residues. The CDR3: CASRTGSGESSGANVLTF. The DNA for the CDR3 is TGTGCCAGCAGAACGGGGAGTGGGGAGTCATCTGGGGCCAACGTCCTGACTTTC.